These T cell receptor beta chains were read from a single sample in a study of control samples from healthy donors and cancer patients. Produced via immunoSEQ multiplex PCR; TCRdb's table is partial and in-frame only. The sample contains approximately 140,000 clones, roughly 89% of which appear only once. The sequenced sample was PBMCs. The receptors come from a man aged 45 to 65 with head and neck cancer. Each CDR3 is given with its conserved first and last residue. D genes are given only for firm matches. A clone size is listed for some rows: how often the clone was seen (once, few, many), or a class if it is expanded.

NA	TRBV30	TRBD2	TRBJ2-1	CAWSGGGGEQFF	TGTGCCTGGAGTGGGGGCGGGGGGGAGCAGTTCTTC
NA	TRBV7-8	NA	TRBJ1-5	CASSLQGTSNQPQHF	TGTGCCAGCAGCTTACAGGGAACTAGCAATCAGCCCCAGCATTTT
NA	TRBV27	NA	TRBJ1-2	CASSPSPRLESYTF	TGTGCCAGCAGTCCCTCGCCCCGACTGGAGAGCTACACCTTC
NA	TRBV5-1	TRBD1	TRBJ1-2	CASSSGQMGYGYTF	TGCGCCAGCAGCTCGGGACAGATGGGCTATGGCTACACCTTC
NA	TRBV28	TRBD1	TRBJ1-5	CASTGQGAGNQPQHF	TGTGCCAGCACTGGACAGGGTGCGGGCAATCAGCCCCAGCATTTT
NA	TRBV5-6	NA	TRBJ1-6	CASSAGTGDSPLHF	TGTGCCAGCAGCGCCGGGACCGGAGATTCACCCCTCCACTTT
NA	TRBV28	NA	TRBJ1-5	CASSFGAADDQPQHF	TGTGCCAGCAGTTTTGGGGCGGCAGACGATCAGCCCCAGCATTTT
NA	TRBV28	NA	TRBJ1-2	CASSLGGTRKNYGYTF	TGTGCCAGCAGTTTAGGGGGCACGAGGAAAAACTATGGCTACACCTTC
few	TRBV7-2	TRBD2	TRBJ2-1	CASSLQVVAGGHNEQFF	TGTGCCAGCAGCTTACAGGTCGTAGCGGGGGGGCACAATGAGCAGTTCTTC
NA	TRBV7-9	NA	TRBJ2-7	CASSFAGLGYEQYF	TGTGCCAGCAGCTTTGCCGGACTGGGCTACGAGCAGTACTTC
NA	TRBV5-1	NA	TRBJ1-4	CASSSQGATNEKLFF	TGCGCCAGCAGCTCACAGGGTGCAACTAATGAAAAACTGTTTTTT
NA	TRBV4-1	NA	TRBJ2-5	CASSHAETQYF	TGCGCCAGCAGCCACGCGGAGACCCAGTACTTC
NA	TRBV11-3	NA	TRBJ2-3	CASSARGAQGGPDTQYF	TGTGCCAGCAGCGCACGCGGGGCTCAGGGGGGTCCAGATACGCAGTATTTT
NA	TRBV5-5	TRBD2	TRBJ2-3	CASSPDSGGAAEDTQYF	TGTGCCAGCAGCCCTGATAGCGGGGGGGCCGCGGAAGATACGCAGTATTTT
NA	TRBV20-1	NA	TRBJ2-5	CSAKQETQYF	TGCAGTGCTAAACAAGAGACCCAGTACTTC
NA	TRBV4-1	NA	TRBJ1-6	CASSQTQGRYGSPLHF	TGCGCCAGCAGCCAAACCCAGGGGAGGTACGGATCACCCCTCCACTTT
NA	TRBV5-6	NA	TRBJ1-2	CASREGNVNYGYTF	TGTGCCAGCAGAGAGGGGAACGTTAACTATGGCTACACCTTC
NA	TRBV2	TRBD2	TRBJ2-7	CASSVVETSGETYEQYF	TGTGCCAGCAGTGTGGTAGAGACTAGCGGGGAAACCTACGAGCAGTACTTC
NA	TRBV6-5	TRBD1	TRBJ1-2	CASIRTGGRYGYTF	TGTGCCAGCATTAGGACAGGAGGAAGATATGGCTACACCTTC
NA	TRBV11-3	NA	TRBJ2-2	CASSLGSTAGAGELFF	TGTGCCAGCAGCTTAGGGTCGACAGCCGGGGCCGGGGAGCTGTTTTTT
NA	TRBV6-6	NA	TRBJ1-6	CASSYLGGGNSPLHF	TGTGCCAGCAGTTACTTGGGGGGCGGAAATTCACCCCTCCACTTT
NA	TRBV29-1	NA	TRBJ2-3	CSVEGILDTQYF	TGCAGCGTTGAGGGGATTCTGGATACGCAGTATTTT
NA	TRBV9	NA	TRBJ1-2	CASSPPVHGGFYGYTF	TGTGCCAGCAGCCCCCCTGTGCATGGGGGCTTCTATGGCTACACCTTC
few	TRBV7-9	TRBD1	TRBJ2-1	CASSPRDRDLGNEQFF	TGTGCCAGCAGCCCGCGGGACAGGGACCTGGGGAATGAGCAGTTCTTC
few	TRBV2	NA	TRBJ1-5	CASRQDSYSNQPQHF	TGTGCCAGCAGACAGGACAGCTATAGCAATCAGCCCCAGCATTTT
NA	TRBV20-1	NA	TRBJ1-3	CSASVPPPPSTIYF	TGCAGTGCTAGTGTGCCTCCCCCCCCCAGCACCATATATTTT
once	TRBV2	NA	TRBJ2-5	CASSIEETQYF	TGTGCCAGCAGTATCGAAGAGACCCAGTACTTC
once	TRBV2	NA	TRBJ1-2	CASRPNVVRSNYGYTF	TGTGCCAGCCGACCTAACGTTGTACGCTCTAACTATGGCTACACCTTC
few	TRBV19	TRBD1	TRBJ2-2	CASSRDRGDTGELFF	TGTGCCAGTAGCAGGGACAGGGGCGACACCGGGGAGCTGTTTTTT
NA	TRBV4-1	TRBD2	TRBJ2-1	CASSQDRAGGAHNEQFF	TGCGCCAGCAGCCAAGATCGCGCGGGGGGGGCCCACAATGAGCAGTTCTTC
NA	TRBV4-2	NA	TRBJ2-7	CASSQAEGSYEQYF	TGTGCCAGCAGCCAAGCCGAAGGGTCCTACGAGCAGTACTTC
NA	TRBV2	NA	TRBJ1-1	CASKTVSTEAFF	TGTGCCAGTAAGACAGTGTCCACTGAAGCTTTCTTT